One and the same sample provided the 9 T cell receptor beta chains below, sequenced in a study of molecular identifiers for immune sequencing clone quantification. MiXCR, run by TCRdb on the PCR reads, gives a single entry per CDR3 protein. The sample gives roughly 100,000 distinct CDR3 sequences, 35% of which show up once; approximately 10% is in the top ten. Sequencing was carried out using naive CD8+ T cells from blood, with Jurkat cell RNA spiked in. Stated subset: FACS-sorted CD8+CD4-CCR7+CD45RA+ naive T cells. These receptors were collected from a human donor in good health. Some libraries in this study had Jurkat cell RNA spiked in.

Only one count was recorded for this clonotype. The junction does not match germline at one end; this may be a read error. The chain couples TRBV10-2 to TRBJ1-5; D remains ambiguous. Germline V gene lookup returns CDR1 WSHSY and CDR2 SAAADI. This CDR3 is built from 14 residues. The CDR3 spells CASSETRQWQPQQF. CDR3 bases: TGCGCCAGCAGTGAGACACGTCAGTGGCAGCCCCAGCAATTT.

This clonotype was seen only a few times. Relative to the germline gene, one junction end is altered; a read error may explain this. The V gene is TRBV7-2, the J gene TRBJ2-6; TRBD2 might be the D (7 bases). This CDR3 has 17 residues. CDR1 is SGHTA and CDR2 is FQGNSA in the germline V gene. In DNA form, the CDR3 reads TGTGCCAGCAGCTACGGACCCAGTTTAGGGGGGGCCAACGTCCAGACTTTC. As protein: CASSYGPSLGGANVQTF.

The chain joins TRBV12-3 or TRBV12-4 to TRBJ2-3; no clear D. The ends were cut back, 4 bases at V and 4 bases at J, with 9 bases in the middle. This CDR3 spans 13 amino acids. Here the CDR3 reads CASSSTTADTQYF. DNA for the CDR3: TGTGCCAGCAGTTCCACGACTGCAGATACGCAGTATTTT.

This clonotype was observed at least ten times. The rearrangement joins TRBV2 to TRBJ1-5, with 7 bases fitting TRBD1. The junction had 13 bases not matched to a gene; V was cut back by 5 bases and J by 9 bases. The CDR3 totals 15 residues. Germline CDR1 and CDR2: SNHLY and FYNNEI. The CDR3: CASSYRGQGVRPQHF. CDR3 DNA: TGTGCCAGCAGTTACAGGGGCCAGGGTGTGCGGCCCCAGCATTTT.

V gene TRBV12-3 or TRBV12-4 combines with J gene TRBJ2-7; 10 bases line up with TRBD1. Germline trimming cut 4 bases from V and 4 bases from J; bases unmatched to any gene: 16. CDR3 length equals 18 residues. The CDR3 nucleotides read TGTGCCAGCAGTTCGTCTCTTCTGACCGGGACAGGGGTGTACGAGCAGTACTTC. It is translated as CASSSSLLTGTGVYEQYF.

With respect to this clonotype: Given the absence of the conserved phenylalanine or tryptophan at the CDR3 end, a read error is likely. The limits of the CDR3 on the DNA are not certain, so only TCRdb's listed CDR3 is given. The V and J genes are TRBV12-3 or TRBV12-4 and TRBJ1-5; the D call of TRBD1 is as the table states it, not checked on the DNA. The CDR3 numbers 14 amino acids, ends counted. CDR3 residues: CACSHSGTPQPQQI.

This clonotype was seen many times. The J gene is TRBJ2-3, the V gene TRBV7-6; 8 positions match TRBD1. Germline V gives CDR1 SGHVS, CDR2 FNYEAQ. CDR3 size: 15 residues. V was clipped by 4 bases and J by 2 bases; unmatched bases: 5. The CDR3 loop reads CASSSQGEYTDTQYF. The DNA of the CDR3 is TGTGCCAGCAGCTCACAGGGGGAGTACACAGATACGCAGTATTTT.

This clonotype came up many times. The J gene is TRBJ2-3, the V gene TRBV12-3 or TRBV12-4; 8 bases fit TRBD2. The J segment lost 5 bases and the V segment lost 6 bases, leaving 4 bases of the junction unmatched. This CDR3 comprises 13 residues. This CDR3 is CASRQAGVDTQYF. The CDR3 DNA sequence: TGTGCCAGCAGACAAGCGGGGGTAGATACGCAGTATTTT.

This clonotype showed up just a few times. The chain's CDR3 is CASTPRQDSRETQYF. CDR3 DNA: TGTGCCAGCACCCCTCGCCAGGACAGTCGGGAGACCCAGTACTTC. The chain combines TRBV5-4 with TRBJ2-5; D possibly corresponds to TRBD1 (6 bases). Trimming shortened V by 6 bases and J by 5 bases, and 20 bases separated the two germline ends. In germline, CDR1 is SGHNT, CDR2 YYREEE (reference sequence). The CDR3 is made up of 15 amino acids.